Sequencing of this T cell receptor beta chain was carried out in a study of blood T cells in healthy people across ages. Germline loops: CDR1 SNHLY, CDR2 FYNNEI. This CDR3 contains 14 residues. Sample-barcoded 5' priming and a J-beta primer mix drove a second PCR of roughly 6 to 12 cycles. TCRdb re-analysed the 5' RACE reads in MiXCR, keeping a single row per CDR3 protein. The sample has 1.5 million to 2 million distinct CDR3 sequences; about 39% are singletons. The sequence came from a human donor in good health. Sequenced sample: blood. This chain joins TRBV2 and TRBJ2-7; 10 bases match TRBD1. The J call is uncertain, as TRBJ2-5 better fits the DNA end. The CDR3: CASSKGTGEETQYF. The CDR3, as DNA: TGTGCCAGCAGTAAAGGGACAGGGGAAGAGACCCAGTACTTC.